Shown below are 18 T cell receptor beta chains from a single sample sequenced in a study of blood T cell repertoires in COVID-19. Generated by immunoSEQ multiplex PCR, the TCRdb table keeps only in-frame clones and is missing some. The sample carries nearly 350,000 clones, 87% recorded once. The sample taken for sequencing was peripheral blood. The receptors stem from a woman between 45 and 65 years old with COVID-19, enrolled during active disease.

V gene TRBV29-1 combines with J gene TRBJ2-3; D is unresolved. Trimming left V 4 bases short and J 3 bases short, with 11 bases between. Germline V CDR1 and CDR2: SQVTM, ANQGSEA. The CDR3 covers 13 residues. CDR3 sequence: CSVASGWTDTQYF. CDR3 sequence (DNA): TGCAGCGTTGCGTCAGGATGGACAGATACGCAGTATTTT.

The chain has TRBV29-1 and TRBJ1-4; tentatively, D is TRBD1 (6 bases). Germline lookup yields CDR1 SQVTM and CDR2 ANQGSEA. The CDR3 is 13 residues long. V was pared by 2 bases and J by 5 bases, with 9 bases between. The CDR3: CSVEYTGNEKLFF. CDR3 DNA sequence: TGCAGCGTTGAATATACAGGGAATGAAAAACTGTTTTTT.

This clone occurred once. This chain joins TRBV11-2 and TRBJ1-2, with D unresolved. V was clipped by 5 bases and J by 4 bases, with 8 bases between them. Per the germline V gene, CDR1 is SGHAT and CDR2 is FQNNGV. The CDR3 has 12 amino acids. The CDR3 sequence: CASSRPGYGYTF. In DNA form, the CDR3 reads TGTGCCAGCAGCCGTCCAGGCTATGGCTACACCTTC.

In DNA, the CDR3 is TGTGCCAGCAGCCCCGCGGCGAACACTGAAGCTTTCTTT. Residues: CASSPAANTEAFF. The chain recombines TRBV5-4 with TRBJ1-1; D gene uncertain. Trimming took off 4 bases at V and 1 base at J, with 8 bases between the two ends. CDR1 is SGHNT and CDR2 is YYREEE in the germline V gene (reference sequence). The CDR3 runs to 13 residues. Filled out from reference TRBV5-4 and TRBJ1-1, the complete variable domain reads ETGVTQSPTHLIKTRGQQVTLRCSSQSGHNTVSWYQQALGQGPQFIFQYYREEENGRGNFPPRFSGLQFPNYSSELNVNALELDDSALYLCASSPAANTEAFFGQGTRLTVV.

The J gene is TRBJ1-1, the V gene TRBV1. TRBV1 is a known pseudogene. The CDR3 totals 20 residues. CDR3 region: CTSPHKPGKPGIGLNTEAFF. CDR3 bases: TGCACCAGCCCCCACAAACCGGGAAAACCGGGAATTGGGTTAAACACTGAAGCTTTCTTT.

This chain joins TRBV5-1 and TRBJ2-7; D gene unclear. This CDR3 comprises 14 residues. V was pared by 5 bases and J by 4 bases, with 16 bases between. Looked up from germline, CDR1 is SGHRS and CDR2 is YFSETQ. The CDR3 sequence is CASRFSHGDYEQYF. The CDR3 bases are TGCGCCAGCAGATTCAGCCACGGAGATTACGAGCAGTACTTC. Filled out from reference TRBV5-1 and TRBJ2-7, the complete variable domain reads KAGVTQTPRYLIKTRGQQVTLSCSPISGHRSVSWYQQTPGQGLQFLFEYFSETQRNKGNFPGRFSGRQFSNSRSEMNVSTLELGDSALYLCASRFSHGDYEQYFGPGTRLTVT.

The rearrangement uses TRBV18 and TRBJ2-7, with D maybe TRBD1 (6 bases). Trimming left V 6 bases short and J 1 base short, with 19 bases between. Germline assignment: CDR1 KGHSH and CDR2 LQKENI. The length of the CDR3 is 16 residues. The CDR3 nucleotides read TGTGCCAGCTCCCGCAGGAAGGACAGAATATCCTACGAGCAGTACTTC. This codes for CASSRRKDRISYEQYF.

The rearrangement links TRBV28 to TRBJ1-5; 12 bases map to TRBD1. This CDR3 comprises 19 residues. V shed 6 bases and J 3 bases; nucleotides not matched to a gene: 15. The germline CDR1 and CDR2 sequences are MDHEN and SYDVKM. The CDR3 loop is CASSLPTRVGQGANQPQHF. For the CDR3, the DNA is TGTGCCAGCAGCCTCCCCACTCGGGTGGGACAGGGGGCCAATCAGCCCCAGCATTTT.

V is TRBV30 and J is TRBJ1-2; 8 nucleotides match TRBD1. Germline loops: CDR1 GTSNPN, CDR2 SVGIG (reference sequence). V was clipped by 1 base and J by 4 bases; unmatched bases: 8. This CDR3 spans 15 amino acids. The CDR3 protein is CAWSEGTGGGYGYTF. CDR3 DNA sequence: TGTGCCTGGAGTGAAGGTACAGGGGGTGGCTATGGCTACACCTTC.

This clone was found once. The chain has TRBV2 and TRBJ2-1; D ambiguous. This CDR3 is 16 amino acids long. V was trimmed by 6 bases and J by 1 base, leaving 16 bases between them. Germline loops: CDR1 SNHLY, CDR2 FYNNEI. For the CDR3, the DNA is TGTGCCAGCAGGTCAGATGGGTCTAGGTCCTACAATGAGCAGTTCTTC. It encodes CASRSDGSRSYNEQFF. Drawing the rest from reference TRBV2 and TRBJ2-1, the complete variable domain is EPEVTQTPSHQVTQMGQEVILRCVPISNHLYFYWYRQILGQKVEFLVSFYNNEISEKSEIFDDQFSVERPDGSNFTLKIRSTKLEDSAMYFCASRSDGSRSYNEQFFGPGTRLTVL.

The chain carries TRBV6-5 and TRBJ2-5, with 9 nucleotides matching TRBD1. Germline values: CDR1 MNHEY, CDR2 SVGAGI. V was clipped by 4 bases and J by 1 base; unmatched bases: 7. This CDR3 is 16 amino acids long. This chain's CDR3 is CASSLRDRVIQETQYF. CDR3 nucleotide sequence: TGTGCCAGCAGTTTAAGGGACAGGGTAATCCAAGAGACCCAGTACTTC.

The rearrangement joins TRBV18 to TRBJ2-1, with 10 bases lining up with TRBD1. Germline V lookup: CDR1 KGHSH, CDR2 LQKENI. The CDR3 spans 14 residues. With V trimmed by 3 bases and J by 7 bases, 3 bases remained unmatched. The CDR3 region has the DNA TGTGCCAGCTCACCGGGACAGGGGTGGAATGAGCAGTTCTTC. This translates into CASSPGQGWNEQFF.

The gene calls are TRBV7-3 and TRBJ2-3, with D possibly being TRBD2 (6 bases). The CDR3 is 17 amino acids. The germline V gene has CDR1 SGHTA and CDR2 FQGTGA. Trimming left V 4 bases short and J 0 bases short, with 17 bases between. The CDR3 is CASSSYSSAPSTDTQYF. Written as DNA, the CDR3 is TGTGCCAGCAGCTCATACTCTAGCGCACCTAGCACAGATACGCAGTATTTT.

V gene TRBV6-6 combines with J gene TRBJ1-1; D is ambiguous. CDR3 size: 15 residues. Trimming shortened V by 0 bases and J by 1 base, and 9 bases separated the two germline ends. Germline V gene lookup returns CDR1 MNHNY and CDR2 SVGAGI (reference sequence). CDR3 nucleotides: TGTGCCAGCAGTTACTCTAAGTGGCAGAACACTGAAGCTTTCTTT. As protein: CASSYSKWQNTEAFF.

This chain joins TRBV6-5 and TRBJ1-1; no clear D gene. This CDR3 has 14 residues. Germline V lookup: CDR1 MNHEY, CDR2 SVGAGI. Deletions cut 6 bases from V and 3 bases from J, with 14 bases between. The CDR3 DNA reads as TGTGCCAGCAGGAGAGGGAGGGCTGACACTGAAGCTTTCTTT. This encodes CASRRGRADTEAFF.

The CDR3 is CAISGALRGSMNTEAFF. CDR3 in DNA: TGTGCCATCAGTGGGGCTCTCAGGGGTTCAATGAACACTGAAGCTTTCTTT. V and J are TRBV10-3 and TRBJ1-1; the D gene is possibly TRBD1 (6 bases). Germline CDR1 reads ENHRY; CDR2 reads SYGVKD. Trimming stripped 4 bases from V and 0 bases from J, with 18 bases between. This CDR3 region has 17 residues.

The chain employs TRBV4-3 and TRBJ2-5, with a weak D call TRBD2 (5 bases). V was cut by 4 bases and J by 4 bases, with 22 bases left in between. The CDR3 contains 17 residues. From germline, CDR1 is LGHNA and CDR2 YSLEER. In DNA form, the CDR3 reads TGCGCCAGCAGCCCCACTCGGGCTATGGAGGCCCCAGAGACCCAGTACTTC. Translated, it gives CASSPTRAMEAPETQYF.

The chain links TRBV10-1 to TRBJ2-1; 13 bases fit TRBD2. This CDR3 contains 17 residues. Germline trimming cut 3 bases from V and 7 bases from J; bases unmatched to any gene: 9. From germline, CDR1 is WNHNN and CDR2 SYGVQD (reference sequence). The CDR3 sequence is CASSEGTSGTPQNEQFF. CDR3 nucleotides: TGCGCCAGCAGTGAAGGGACTAGCGGGACTCCACAGAATGAGCAGTTCTTC.